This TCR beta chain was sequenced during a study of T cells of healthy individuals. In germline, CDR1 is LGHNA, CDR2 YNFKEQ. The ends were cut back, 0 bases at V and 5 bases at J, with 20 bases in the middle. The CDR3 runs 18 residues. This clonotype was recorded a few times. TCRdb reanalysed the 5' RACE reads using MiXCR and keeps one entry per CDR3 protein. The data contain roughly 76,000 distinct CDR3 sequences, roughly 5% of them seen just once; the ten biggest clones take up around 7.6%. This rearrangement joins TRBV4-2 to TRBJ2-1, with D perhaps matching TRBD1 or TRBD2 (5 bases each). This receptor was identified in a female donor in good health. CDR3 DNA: TGTGCCAGCAGCCAAGAAGAGGGGTTGCTTAGGGATCACAATGAGCAGTTCTTC. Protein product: CASSQEEGLLRDHNEQFF.